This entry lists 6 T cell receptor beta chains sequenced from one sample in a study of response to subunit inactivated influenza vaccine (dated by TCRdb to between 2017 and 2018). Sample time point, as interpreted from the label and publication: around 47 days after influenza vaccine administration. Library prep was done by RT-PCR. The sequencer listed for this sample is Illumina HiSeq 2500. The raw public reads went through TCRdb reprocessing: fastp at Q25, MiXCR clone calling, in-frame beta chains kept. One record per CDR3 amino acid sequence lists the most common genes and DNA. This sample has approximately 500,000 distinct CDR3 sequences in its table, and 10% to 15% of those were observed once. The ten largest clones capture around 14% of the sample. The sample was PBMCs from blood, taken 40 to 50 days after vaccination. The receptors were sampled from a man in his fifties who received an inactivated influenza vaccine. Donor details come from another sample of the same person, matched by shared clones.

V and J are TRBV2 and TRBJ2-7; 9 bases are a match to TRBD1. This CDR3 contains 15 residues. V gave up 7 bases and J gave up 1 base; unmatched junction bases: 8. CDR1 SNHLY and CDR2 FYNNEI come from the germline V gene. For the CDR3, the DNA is TGTGCCAGCACCCTGGACAGGGGTCCATCCTACGAGCAGTACTTC. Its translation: CASTLDRGPSYEQYF.

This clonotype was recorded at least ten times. CDR3 sequence (DNA): TGCAGCGTTGAGGGTCTGAGGAGGACTGAAGCTTTCTTT. This gives the protein CSVEGLRRTEAFF. This chain joins TRBV29-1 and TRBJ1-1, with D unclear. The CDR3 has 13 amino acids. The germline V gene encodes CDR1 SQVTM and CDR2 ANQGSEA. V lost 3 bases and J lost 5, with 13 bases in between.

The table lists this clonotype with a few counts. CDR3 in DNA: TGCAGTGCCATCGGCGGGGACACCGGGGAGCTGTTTTTT. Translating gives CSAIGGDTGELFF. The rearrangement joins TRBV20-1 to TRBJ2-2; the D gene is possibly TRBD2 (6 bases). The CDR3 totals 13 residues. The V end was cut by 6 bases, the J end by 3 bases, with 11 bases between. The V gene's germline CDR1 is DFQATT and CDR2 SNEGSKA (reference sequence).

DNA for the CDR3: TGCAGTGCTAGAGAGACGGGGGCGGGGTACGAGCAGTACTTC. Translation gives CSARETGAGYEQYF. V is TRBV20-1 and J is TRBJ2-7; D might be TRBD1 or TRBD2, each matching 6 bases. V lost 0 bases to trimming and J lost 4 bases, with 13 bases between them. The CDR3 loop spans 14 amino acids. Germline values: CDR1 DFQATT, CDR2 SNEGSKA (reference sequence).

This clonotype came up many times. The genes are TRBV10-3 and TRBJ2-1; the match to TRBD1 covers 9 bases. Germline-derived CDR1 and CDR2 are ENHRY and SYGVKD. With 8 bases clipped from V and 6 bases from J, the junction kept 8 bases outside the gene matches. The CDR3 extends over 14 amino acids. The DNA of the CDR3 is TGTGCCATCGACCCGGGACAGGGTTTCAATGAGCAGTTCTTC. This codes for CAIDPGQGFNEQFF.

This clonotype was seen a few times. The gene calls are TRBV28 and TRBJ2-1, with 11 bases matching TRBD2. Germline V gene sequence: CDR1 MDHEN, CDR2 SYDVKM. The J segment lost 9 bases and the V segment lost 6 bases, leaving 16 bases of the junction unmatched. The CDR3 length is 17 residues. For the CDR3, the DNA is TGTGCCAGCAGACCCTTTTTAGCGGGAGGGGGCTTAGGTGAGCAGTTCTTC. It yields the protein CASRPFLAGGGLGEQFF.